The 12 T cell receptor beta chains given below trace back to one sample, sequenced in a study of blood T cell repertoires in COVID-19. The data were produced by immunoSEQ multiplex PCR, yet TCRdb's version contains in-frame clones alone and is incomplete. This table holds around 500,000 clones, 70% to 90% found once. Sequencing was carried out using peripheral blood. The origin of the receptors is a human donor in a cohort sampled during active COVID-19.

The gene calls are TRBV25-1 and TRBJ1-3, with a possible D match to TRBD1 (6 bases). CDR1 and CDR2 from the germline V gene are MGHDK and SYGVNS. The CDR3 runs 17 residues. Trimming left V 2 bases short and J 0 bases short, with 14 bases between. The CDR3 DNA follows: TGTGCCAGCAGTGAAATAGGGGGTCGCCTCTCTGGAAACACCATATATTTT. Translating gives CASSEIGGRLSGNTIYF.

This clone was observed a few times. The chain employs TRBV7-8 and TRBJ2-2, with 9 bases that match TRBD1. This CDR3 spans 16 amino acids. Germline lookup yields CDR1 SGHVS and CDR2 FQNEAQ. The V segment lost 4 bases and the J segment 4 bases; nucleotides outside the gene matches: 7. The CDR3 spells CASSSGTGRVTGELFF. In nucleotides, the CDR3 is TGTGCCAGCAGCTCCGGGACAGGGCGTGTCACCGGGGAGCTGTTTTTT. Full variable domain (outside the CDR3, taken from reference TRBV7-8 and TRBJ2-2): GAGVSQSPRYKVAKRGQDVALRCDPISGHVSLFWYQQALGQGPEFLTYFQNEAQLDKSGLPSDRFFAERPEGSVSTLKIQRTQQEDSAVYLCASSSGTGRVTGELFFGEGSRLTVL.

The chain links TRBV9 to TRBJ1-5; D not resolved. V lost 0 bases and J lost 6, with 4 bases in between. CDR3 length: 12 amino acids. The germline V gene has CDR1 SGDLS and CDR2 YYNGEE. The CDR3 region is CASSVGLQPQHF. The CDR3 DNA reads as TGTGCCAGCAGCGTAGGACTTCAGCCCCAGCATTTT.

In this sample, this clone turned up a few times. V is TRBV2 and J is TRBJ1-2; D is uncertain. Per the germline V gene, CDR1 is SNHLY and CDR2 is FYNNEI. This CDR3 comprises 13 residues. The V and J ends lost 4 bases and 4 bases respectively, with 10 bases between them. This CDR3 is CASSVQQRYGYTF. CDR3 nucleotide sequence: TGTGCCAGCAGTGTCCAGCAGCGCTATGGCTACACCTTC.

V is TRBV3-1 (or the pseudogene TRBV3-2) and J is TRBJ2-7; 8 positions match TRBD1. This CDR3 is 19 amino acids long. V shed 0 bases, J shed 0 bases, and the junction held 13 bases outside the gene matches. In germline, CDR1 is LGHDT, CDR2 YNNKEL (reference sequence). Here the CDR3 reads CASSQDLGQGARGSYEQYF. For the CDR3, the DNA is TGTGCCAGCAGCCAAGATCTGGGGCAGGGGGCGCGGGGCTCCTACGAGCAGTACTTC.

The genes are TRBV4-2 and TRBJ2-3; D gene uncertain. V lost 0 bases, J lost 3 bases, and 10 bases lay in between. The germline gives CDR1 LGHNA, CDR2 YNFKEQ. The CDR3 is 15 residues long. In DNA, the CDR3 is TGTGCCAGCAGCCAAGATTCCAGGTCGACAGATACGCAGTATTTT. Its protein is CASSQDSRSTDTQYF.

This clone was detected a few times. V gene TRBV7-3 combines with J gene TRBJ2-3, with TRBD1 matching over 10 bases. The trim removed 5 bases at V and 5 bases at J, leaving 7 bases unmatched. Looked up from germline, CDR1 is SGHTA and CDR2 is FQGTGA. The CDR3 extends over 15 amino acids. In nucleotides, the CDR3 is TGTGCCAGCAGCCCCACCGGGACAGGGGTAGATACGCAGTATTTT. It specifies CASSPTGTGVDTQYF.

The chain uses TRBV6-2 or TRBV6-3 and TRBJ2-7, with D maybe TRBD1 (6 bases). The CDR3 has 12 residues. The V gene lost 5 bases and the J gene lost 5 bases, with 10 bases spanning the gap. Germline loops: CDR1 MNHEY, CDR2 SVGEGT. As DNA, the CDR3 is TGTGCCAGCAGTACAGGGCTAAACGAGCAGTACTTC. Protein product: CASSTGLNEQYF.

The chain joins TRBV4-1 to TRBJ2-7; 7 nucleotides match TRBD1. The CDR3 spans 16 residues. Per the germline V gene, CDR1 is MGHRA and CDR2 is YSYEKL. J was trimmed by 0 bases and V by 6 bases; bases with no gene match: 11. CDR3 nucleotide sequence: TGCGCCAGCAGGTATAACGACAGGGCCTACTCCTACGAGCAGTACTTC. Translated: CASRYNDRAYSYEQYF.

This chain connects TRBV5-1 to TRBJ2-1, with 8 bases that match TRBD2. Trimming took 6 bases from V and 0 from J; bases not matched to a gene: 5. The CDR3 consists of 15 residues. Germline V lookup: CDR1 SGHRS, CDR2 YFSETQ. The CDR3 DNA reads as TGCGCCAGCACCTCGGGGGGGAGCTCCTACAATGAGCAGTTCTTC. Translation: CASTSGGSSYNEQFF.

The rearrangement uses TRBV28 and TRBJ1-4; 12 bases match TRBD1. The germline CDR1 and CDR2 sequences are MDHEN and SYDVKM. Germline trimming cut 4 bases from V and 7 bases from J; bases unmatched to any gene: 4. This CDR3 has 15 amino acids. The DNA of the CDR3 is TGTGCCAGCAGTTCGGGACAGGGGGCGAGTGAAAAACTGTTTTTT. Protein: CASSSGQGASEKLFF.

The chain carries TRBV11-2 and TRBJ1-1, with a tentative D call TRBD1 (5 bases). This CDR3 is built from 13 residues. The V gene lost 3 bases and the J gene lost 1 base, with 6 bases spanning the gap. Germline V CDR1 and CDR2: SGHAT, FQNNGV. For the CDR3, the DNA is TGTGCCAGCAGCTTGCAGGGGAACACTGAAGCTTTCTTT. Its translation is CASSLQGNTEAFF.